This entry describes one T cell receptor beta chain. Its antigen is not identified. This specimen belongs to a study of cytomegalovirus exposure and HLA in healthy donors. Findings of the study overall: The productive fraction for most TCR beta V segments was about 87% or about 30% in an earlier analysis. Investigators reported under 200 TCR beta chains as tied to cytomegalovirus.

This PCR relied on a set of 60 Vbeta primers and 13 Jbeta primers. TCRdb's copy holds only in-frame clones and misses some; the assay was immunoSEQ multiplex PCR. The sample consists of some 110,000 clones, 55% to 75% of them appearing once. This TCR derives from a man aged 25-45 years in good health and CMV-seropositive. Material: PBMCs.

The chain's CDR3 is CASTGGQGRVHEQYF. The CDR3 region has the DNA TGTGCCAGTACCGGGGGGCAGGGGCGCGTCCACGAGCAGTACTTC. The rearrangement joins TRBV19 to TRBJ2-7, with a weak D call TRBD2 (7 bases). The CDR3 contains 15 residues. V was trimmed by 7 bases and J by 5 bases, leaving 21 bases between them. The germline gives CDR1 LNHDA, CDR2 SQIVND (reference sequence).